This T cell receptor beta chain was captured in a study of blood T cell repertoires in COVID-19. About the study: The samples span acute and convalescent COVID-19 from the United States, Italy and Spain. Sources were T cells, B-cell-depleted T cells, or PBMCs; the material itself was cDNA or gDNA.

Per the authors' pipeline: Estimation of nucleated cell counts was performed using reference gene primer amplification. Sequenced by immunoSEQ multiplex PCR; TCRdb stores in-frame clones only, minus some. The V and J calls and clone size are taken from that table; D and trimming were inferred from the DNA. Here the sample spans about 300,000 clones, about 88% being singletons. Sequenced input: peripheral blood. This sequence was found in a human donor with COVID-19, enrolled during active disease. The donor label of this sample is uncertain.

The CDR3 sequence: CASSLARDSPLHF. The CDR3 nucleotides are TGTGCCAGCAGCTTAGCGAGAGATTCACCCCTCCACTTT. The chain joins TRBV7-2 to TRBJ1-6; D ambiguous. The length of the CDR3 is 13 residues. The germline V gene has CDR1 SGHTA and CDR2 FQGNSA. V shed 0 bases and J shed 8 bases, with 5 bases lying between them.